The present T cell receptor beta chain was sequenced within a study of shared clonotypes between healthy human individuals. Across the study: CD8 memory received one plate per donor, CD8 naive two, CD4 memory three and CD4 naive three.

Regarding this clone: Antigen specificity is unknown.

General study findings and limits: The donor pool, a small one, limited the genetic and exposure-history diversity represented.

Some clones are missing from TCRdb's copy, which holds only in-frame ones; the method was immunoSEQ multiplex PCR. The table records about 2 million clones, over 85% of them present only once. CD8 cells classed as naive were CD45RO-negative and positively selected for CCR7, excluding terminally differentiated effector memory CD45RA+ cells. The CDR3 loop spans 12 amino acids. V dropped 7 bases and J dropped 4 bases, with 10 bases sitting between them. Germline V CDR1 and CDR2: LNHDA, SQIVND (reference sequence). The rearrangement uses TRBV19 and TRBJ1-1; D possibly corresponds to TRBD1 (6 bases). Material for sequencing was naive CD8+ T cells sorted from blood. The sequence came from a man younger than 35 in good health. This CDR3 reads CASTGAGTEAFF. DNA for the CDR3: TGTGCCAGTACAGGGGCTGGCACTGAAGCTTTCTTT. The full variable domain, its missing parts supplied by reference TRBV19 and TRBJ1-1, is DGGITQSPKYLFRKEGQNVTLSCEQNLNHDAMYWYRQDPGQGLRLIYYSQIVNDFQKGDIAEGYSVSREKKESFPLTVTSAQKNPTAFYLCASTGAGTEAFFGQGTRLTVV.